The T cell receptor beta chain under discussion was sequenced for a study of shared clonotypes between healthy human individuals. Findings and limits, study-wide: There were few donors, and this limited the genetic and exposure-history diversity represented.

CDR1 is MGHDK and CDR2 is SYGVNS in the germline V gene. CDR3 length: 14 amino acids. V was trimmed by 3 bases and J by 3 bases, leaving 11 bases between them. CD45RO-negative CD8 cells positively selected for CCR7 made up the naive population, which excluded terminally differentiated effector memory CD45RA+ cells. Sequencing was performed with immunoSEQ multiplex PCR; in TCRdb, only in-frame clones are kept and a portion is missing. The table records 2 million or so clones, 85% to 95% of them present only once. This clone was seen more than once but under ten times. Its antigen remains unidentified. The sequencing input was naive CD8+ T cells sorted from blood. This receptor was taken from a man between 18 and 35 years old in good health. This chain joins TRBV25-1 and TRBJ1-1; TRBD1 is a possible D gene (5 bases). CDR3 region: CASSDQDTYTEAFF. CDR3 bases: TGTGCCAGCAGTGATCAGGACACCTACACTGAAGCTTTCTTT.